Sequencing of this TCR beta chain was carried out in a study of blood T cell repertoires in COVID-19. Background on the study: There were acute and convalescent COVID-19 samples, and they came from the United States, Italy and Spain.

TCRdb's table, derived via immunoSEQ multiplex PCR, lists solely in-frame clones and lacks some. Seen here are approximately 250,000 clones, around 89% observed once, and the top ten hold roughly 4.3%. The V gene's germline CDR1 is LNHDA and CDR2 SQIVND (reference sequence). The length of the CDR3 is 13 residues. Losses at the gene ends were 10 bases for V and 3 bases for J; bases not matched to a gene: 1. V is TRBV19 and J is TRBJ2-1, with 12 nucleotides matching TRBD2. The sequence was obtained from a woman aged 25 to 39 with acute COVID-19. What was sequenced was PBMCs or T cells enriched from blood (not recorded which). The CDR3, as DNA: TGTGCCACGACTAGCGGGAGCTACAATGAGCAGTTCTTC. This gives the protein CATTSGSYNEQFF.